This T cell receptor beta chain was documented in a study of beta chain features in type 1 diabetes. Findings of the study overall: Fewer junction insertions and more nucleotide deletions appeared in type 1 diabetes patients.

Sequencing targeted expressed TCRB transcripts, as all isolated RNA had been reverse transcribed. The assay was immunoSEQ multiplex PCR, and TCRdb's table has in-frame clones only and misses some. The sample shows under 500,000 clones, about 30% of them seen only once. Points on this clone: Its antigen is unknown.

Sorting based on CD45RO/CCR7/CD25/CD127/CD95/CD27 separated CD4+ naive, central memory, regulatory and stem cell-like memory cells. The CDR3 covers 16 residues. Trimming shortened V by 5 bases and J by 1 base, and 16 bases separated the two germline ends. The germline gives CDR1 SGHNT, CDR2 YYREEE (reference sequence). This TCR derives from a man younger than 35 in good health. The sequenced sample consisted of naive CD4+ T cells from blood. V usage is TRBV5-4 and J usage is TRBJ2-1; D is undetermined. This chain's CDR3 is CASRRSTSESYNEQFF. CDR3 sequence (DNA): TGTGCCAGCAGGCGTTCGACTTCCGAATCCTACAATGAGCAGTTCTTC.